This T cell receptor beta chain stems from a study of cytomegalovirus exposure and HLA in healthy donors. The V gene lost 3 bases and the J gene lost 0 bases, with 9 bases spanning the gap. Germline CDR1 SQVTM, CDR2 ANQGSEA. This CDR3 spans 13 amino acids. Use of 60 Vbeta and 13 Jbeta primers characterized the PCR. TCRdb's table, derived via immunoSEQ multiplex PCR, lists solely in-frame clones and lacks some. There are 80,000 to 95,000 clones in the sample; roughly 79% occur only once, and roughly 6% lies in the top ten. This chain connects TRBV29-1 to TRBJ2-7; D remains unclear. The sequence derives from a female donor in good health and CMV-seronegative. Sequenced sample: PBMCs. DNA of the CDR3: TGCAGCGTTGAGGCAGGCGACTCCTACGAGCAGTACTTC. Translation gives CSVEAGDSYEQYF.